Each of the 25 T cell receptor beta chains below was sequenced from the same sample in a study of CD8+CD57+ T cells in acquired aplastic anemia. All patients picked for sequencing had shown, by flow cytometry, an expansion of CD8+CD57+ cells. Genomic DNA templated the TCR beta VDJ and CDR3 profiling. Each CDR3 protein gets one entry after TCRdb re-called the reads with MiXCR. This table has 200,000 to 250,000 distinct CDR3 sequences, 65% appearing once. Sequencing used sorted CD4+, CD8+, or CD8+CD57+ T cells (not recorded which) from PBMCs. Receptors were obtained from a human donor with aplastic anemia.

On this clonotype: This is likely a read error, given that the CDR3 carries no conserved phenylalanine or tryptophan at its end. The rearrangement uses TRBV19 and TRBJ1-2; 9 positions match TRBD1. Germline V lookup: CDR1 LNHDA, CDR2 SQIVND (reference sequence). J lost 7 bases, V lost 1 base, and 7 bases had no gene match. This CDR3 is built from 15 residues. The DNA for the CDR3 is TGTGCCAGTAGTATAGCCACAGGGGGCATTTCTGGCTACACCCTC. Protein: CASSIATGGISGYTL.

J is TRBJ2-7 and V is TRBV7-9; 10 bases agree with TRBD2. There are 13 residues in the CDR3. Germline-derived CDR1 and CDR2 are SEHNR and FQNEAQ (reference sequence). The CDR3 spells CASGRDRPYEQYF. The CDR3 region has the DNA TGTGCAAGCGGGAGGGACAGACCCTACGAGCAGTACTTC. The whole variable domain, filled in from reference TRBV7-9 and TRBJ2-7, reads DTGVSQNPRHKITKRGQNVTFRCDPISEHNRLYWYRQTLGQGPEFLTYFQNEAQLEKSRLLSDRFSAERPKGSFSTLEIQRTEQGDSAMYLCASGRDRPYEQYFGPGTRLTVT.

V usage is TRBV2 and J usage is TRBJ1-2; D remains unclear. The V end lost 7 bases, the J end lost 7 bases, and 13 bases lay between the germline ends. The CDR3 runs to 12 residues. Per the germline V gene, CDR1 is SNHLY and CDR2 is FYNNEI. CDR3 residues: CASNRDKFGYTF. The DNA for the CDR3 is TGTGCCAGCAATAGGGATAAGTTTGGCTACACCTTC.

As to this clonotype: Relative to the germline gene, one junction end is altered; a read error may explain this. V is TRBV6-2 or TRBV6-3 and J is TRBJ1-1, with D possibly matching TRBD1 (6 bases). This CDR3 spans 11 amino acids. Germline loops: CDR1 MNHEY, CDR2 SVGEGT. CDR3 protein: CASSSGAEASF. CDR3 sequence (DNA): TGTGCCAGCAGTTCGGGGGCTGAAGCTTCCTTT.

The chain uses TRBV19 and TRBJ1-6; tentative D call: TRBD1 (5 bases). Trimming took 9 bases from V and 9 from J, leaving 18 bases between them. This CDR3 is 14 amino acids long. Germline loops: CDR1 LNHDA, CDR2 SQIVND (reference sequence). The CDR3 nucleotides read TGTGCCAGCAGACTGAGGGGCCCTAGTTCACCCCTCCACTTT. This codes for CASRLRGPSSPLHF.

Comments on this clonotype: The germline gene is not matched at one end of the junction; a read error may be the cause. V is TRBV24-1 and J is TRBJ1-6; 8 nucleotides align to TRBD1. CDR3 length: 19 residues. Germline CDR1 KGHDR, CDR2 SFDVKD. This chain's CDR3 is CATSDTTRTGISYDSPLHF. The DNA for the CDR3 is TGTGCCACCAGTGACACTACCAGGACAGGGATCTCCTATGATTCACCCCTCCACTTT.

A few counts support this clonotype. The V call is TRBV2, the J call TRBJ1-5; 8 positions match TRBD1. Germline CDR1 SNHLY, CDR2 FYNNEI. This CDR3 contains 15 residues. The trim removed 8 bases at V and 4 bases at J, leaving 10 bases unmatched. Here the CDR3 DNA reads TGTGCCAGCTCCGAAGGGCAGGGGGCTAATCAGCCCCAGCATTTT. This gives the protein CASSEGQGANQPQHF.

This chain joins TRBV7-2 and TRBJ2-7; D may be TRBD1 (5 bases). Germline CDR1 and CDR2: SGHTA and FQGNSA. There are 13 residues in the CDR3. V lost 2 bases and J 2 bases, leaving 7 bases between the germline ends. For the CDR3, the DNA is TGTGCCAGCAGCTTAAAAGGGGCCTACGAGCAGTACTTC. Its translation is CASSLKGAYEQYF.

This clonotype was found a few times. For the CDR3, the DNA is TGCAGTGCTCAAAACCGGCAGGACAGGTTTATGGTGGGTGAGCAGTTCTTC. Protein: CSAQNRQDRFMVGEQFF. The genes are TRBV20-1 and TRBJ2-7, with 7 bases that match TRBD1. With the DNA end fitting TRBJ2-1 better, the J assignment may be wrong. This CDR3 is built from 17 residues. The germline V gene encodes CDR1 DFQATT and CDR2 SNEGSKA (reference sequence).

The rearrangement uses TRBV7-9 and TRBJ1-2, with D hard to call. The CDR3 length is 15 residues. The ends were cut back, 5 bases at V and 1 base at J, with 14 bases in the middle. Germline values: CDR1 SEHNR, CDR2 FQNEAQ (reference sequence). DNA of the CDR3: TGTGCCAGCAGCCCGCAGGCGGACTATAACTATGGCTACACCTTC. This sequence encodes CASSPQADYNYGYTF.

This chain connects TRBV29-1 to TRBJ1-2; D may be TRBD1 (6 bases). V was shortened by 0 bases and J by 7 bases, with 9 bases between the two germline ends. CDR3 length equals 12 residues. Germline V lookup: CDR1 SQVTM, CDR2 ANQGSEA. The CDR3 nucleotides read TGCAGCGTTGAAGAGGGGGCGGGTGGCTACACCTTC. It translates to CSVEEGAGGYTF. Looking up the rest from reference TRBV29-1 and TRBJ1-2 gives the full variable domain: SAVISQKPSRDICQRGTSLTIQCQVDSQVTMMFWYRQQPGQSLTLIATANQGSEATYESGFVIDKFPISRPNLTFSTLTVSNMSPEDSSIYLCSVEEGAGGYTFGSGTRLTVV.

This chain joins TRBV20-1 and TRBJ1-1, with D maybe TRBD1 (6 bases). V was clipped by 4 bases and J by 2 bases, with 8 bases between them. This CDR3 has 12 amino acids. Germline lookup yields CDR1 DFQATT and CDR2 SNEGSKA (reference sequence). CDR3 sequence reads: CSATGGNTEAFF. CDR3 coding DNA: TGCAGTGCTACGGGGGGCAACACTGAAGCTTTCTTT.

The rearrangement uses TRBV7-2 and TRBJ2-1; 9 bases align to TRBD2. There are 15 residues in the CDR3. V was clipped by 1 base and J by 2 bases; unmatched bases: 0. Per germline, CDR1 SGHTA and CDR2 FQGNSA. CDR3 region: CASSLGGRAYNEQFF. The CDR3 DNA is TGTGCCAGCAGCTTAGGCGGGAGGGCCTACAATGAGCAGTTCTTC.

This sequence joins TRBV24-1 and TRBJ2-3; weak D call: TRBD2 (5 bases). Between the trimmed V and J ends, which lost 5 bases and 2 bases, there was a span of 10 bases. Germline V lookup: CDR1 KGHDR, CDR2 SFDVKD. The CDR3 is 14 amino acids. In DNA form, the CDR3 reads TGTGCCACCAGTGCCGACGACTACACAGATACGCAGTATTTT. The encoded protein is CATSADDYTDTQYF.

The chain combines TRBV29-1 with TRBJ2-2; possible D gene TRBD1, 6 bases. CDR1 and CDR2 (germline): SQVTM, ANQGSEA. Between the trimmed V and J ends, which lost 7 bases and 1 base, there was a span of 13 bases. This CDR3 comprises 14 residues. The CDR3 DNA reads TGCAGCGCCAGGGGCGGGCAGAACACCGGGGAGCTGTTTTTT. Amino acids: CSARGGQNTGELFF.

On this clonotype: It may be a read error: a sequence one base away is much more abundant. The rearrangement joins TRBV9 to TRBJ2-5; no clear D. Per germline, CDR1 SGDLS and CDR2 YYNGEE. The CDR3 extends over 13 amino acids. The CDR3 DNA reads TGTGCCAGCAGCCTCGGGCAGCAAGAGACCCAGTGCTTC. It is translated as CASSLGQQETQCF.

The chain employs TRBV15 and TRBJ2-5, with 7 nucleotides matching TRBD2. This CDR3 region has 15 residues. The germline V gene encodes CDR1 LNHNV and CDR2 YYDKDF (reference sequence). The ends lost 0 bases at V and 0 bases at J; junction bases unmatched: 1. Written as DNA, the CDR3 is TGTGCCACCAGCAGAGATGCGGGGGACCAAGAGACCCAGTACTTC. It translates to CATSRDAGDQETQYF.

The V call is TRBV2, the J call TRBJ2-7; D may be TRBD1 or TRBD2 (6 bases each). The V gene's germline CDR1 is SNHLY and CDR2 FYNNEI. The CDR3 contains 14 residues. Between the trimmed V and J ends, which lost 4 bases and 7 bases, there was a span of 17 bases. Here the CDR3 DNA reads TGTGCCAGCAGTGGAGGGGGACTCTCGGGGGAGCAGTACTTC. This sequence encodes CASSGGGLSGEQYF.

This clonotype was found a few times. V gene TRBV20-1 combines with J gene TRBJ2-7; D assignment may be TRBD1 or TRBD2 (5 bases each). CDR1 and CDR2 from the germline V gene are DFQATT and SNEGSKA (reference sequence). Deletions cut 3 bases from V and 1 base from J, with 10 bases between. CDR3 length equals 13 residues. CDR3 protein: CSASGDASYEQYF. In DNA, the CDR3 is TGCAGTGCTAGCGGGGACGCGTCCTACGAGCAGTACTTC.

The chain is built from TRBV5-1 and TRBJ2-5; 7 nucleotides match TRBD2. V lost 0 bases and J lost 3; bases outside the gene matches: 2. CDR1 SGHRS and CDR2 YFSETQ come from the germline V gene. The CDR3 has 14 amino acids. Here the CDR3 reads CASSLAAGEETQYF. CDR3 nucleotides: TGCGCCAGCAGCTTGGCGGCGGGGGAAGAGACCCAGTACTTC.

V is TRBV7-2 and J is TRBJ1-6, with D hard to call. The CDR3 sequence is 17 residues long. The germline V gene encodes CDR1 SGHTA and CDR2 FQGNSA. Deletions cut 6 bases from V and 7 bases from J, with 22 bases between. In DNA, the CDR3 is TGTGCCAGCAGTTCGCATACGGTCCGGGTCTCAAATTCACCCCTCCACTTT. Translated, it gives CASSSHTVRVSNSPLHF.

V is TRBV20-1 and J is TRBJ1-1; 9 bases match TRBD1. The J segment lost 1 base and the V segment lost 6 bases, leaving 3 bases of the junction unmatched. Germline V lookup: CDR1 DFQATT, CDR2 SNEGSKA (reference sequence). The length of the CDR3 is 13 residues. In nucleotides, the CDR3 is TGCAGTGCCTTACAGGGGGCGAACACTGAAGCTTTCTTT. Its protein product is CSALQGANTEAFF.

The chain joins TRBV10-3 to TRBJ2-7; D possibly corresponds to TRBD1 (6 bases). Germline V gene lookup returns CDR1 ENHRY and CDR2 SYGVKD. This CDR3 contains 13 residues. Between the trimmed V and J ends, which lost 7 bases and 2 bases, there was a span of 12 bases. The CDR3 sequence is CAITRDTAYEQYF. For the CDR3, the DNA is TGTGCCATCACACGGGACACTGCCTACGAGCAGTACTTC.

This clonotype was counted once. The chain has TRBV11-2 and TRBJ2-1; 12 bases match TRBD2. V was clipped by 1 base and J by 9 bases; unmatched bases: 1. CDR1 and CDR2 from the germline V gene are SGHAT and FQNNGV. The CDR3 loop spans 14 amino acids. The CDR3 region has the DNA TGTGCCAGCAGCTTAGCACTAGCGGGAGGTGAGCAGTTCTTC. It codes for CASSLALAGGEQFF.

V and J are TRBV6-4 and TRBJ1-3; D might be TRBD1 (5 bases). The CDR3 is 15 residues long. Trimming took 0 bases from V and 8 from J, leaving 14 bases between them. In germline, CDR1 is MRHNA, CDR2 SNTAGT. DNA for the CDR3: TGTGCCAGCAGTGACTCGGTCAGCGGGGGATACACCATATATTTT. Its translation: CASSDSVSGGYTIYF.